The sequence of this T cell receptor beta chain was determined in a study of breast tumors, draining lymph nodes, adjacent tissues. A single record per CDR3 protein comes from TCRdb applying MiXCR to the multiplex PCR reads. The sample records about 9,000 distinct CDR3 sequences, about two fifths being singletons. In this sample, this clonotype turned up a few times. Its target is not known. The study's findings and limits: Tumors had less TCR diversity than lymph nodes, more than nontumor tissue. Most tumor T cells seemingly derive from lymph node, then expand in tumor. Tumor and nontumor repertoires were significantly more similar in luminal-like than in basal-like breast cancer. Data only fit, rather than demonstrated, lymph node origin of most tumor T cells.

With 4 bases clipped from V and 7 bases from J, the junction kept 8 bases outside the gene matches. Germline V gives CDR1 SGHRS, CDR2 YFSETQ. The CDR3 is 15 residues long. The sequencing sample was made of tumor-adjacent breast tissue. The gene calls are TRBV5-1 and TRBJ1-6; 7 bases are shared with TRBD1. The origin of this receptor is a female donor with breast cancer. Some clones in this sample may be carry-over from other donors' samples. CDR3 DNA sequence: TGCGCCAGCAGCGTGGGCCAACAGGGGAATTCACCCCTCCACTTT. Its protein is CASSVGQQGNSPLHF. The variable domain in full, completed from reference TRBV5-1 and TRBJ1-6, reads KAGVTQTPRYLIKTRGQQVTLSCSPISGHRSVSWYQQTPGQGLQFLFEYFSETQRNKGNFPGRFSGRQFSNSRSEMNVSTLELGDSALYLCASSVGQQGNSPLHFGNGTRLTVT.